These 22 T cell receptor beta chains came from one sample sequenced in a study of CD8+CD57+ T cells in acquired aplastic anemia. The TCR beta profiling, which covered VDJ combination and CDR3 sequence, was carried out using genomic DNA as the template. TCRdb called the reads again in MiXCR, with one record for every CDR3 protein. This sample has approximately 150,000 distinct CDR3 sequences, with around 43% found just once. CD8+CD57+ cell expansion had been shown by flow cytometry in patients chosen for sequencing. Sequences were obtained from sorted CD4+, CD8+, or CD8+CD57+ T cells (not recorded which) from PBMCs. Receptors originate from a human donor with aplastic anemia.

The CDR3 bases are TGTGCCATGGGACAGGGGGCGCTGAATACGCAGTATTTT. Its protein product is CAMGQGALNTQYF. The chain recombines TRBV15 with TRBJ2-3; 12 nucleotides align to TRBD1. Losses at the gene ends were 10 bases for V and 7 bases for J; bases not matched to a gene: 6. The CDR3 consists of 13 residues. Germline V lookup: CDR1 LNHNV, CDR2 YYDKDF (reference sequence).

This clonotype came up once. The chain is built from TRBV19 and TRBJ2-1; 10 nucleotides line up with TRBD2. CDR1 and CDR2 (germline): LNHDA, SQIVND (reference sequence). V dropped 1 base and J dropped 5; count of bases not matched to a gene: 8. This CDR3 is 17 amino acids long. CDR3 DNA: TGTGCCAGTAGTATAGCATCTAGCGGGAGAGCGAACAATGAGCAGTTCTTC. This encodes CASSIASSGRANNEQFF. Looking up the rest from reference TRBV19 and TRBJ2-1 gives the full variable domain: DGGITQSPKYLFRKEGQNVTLSCEQNLNHDAMYWYRQDPGQGLRLIYYSQIVNDFQKGDIAEGYSVSREKKESFPLTVTSAQKNPTAFYLCASSIASSGRANNEQFFGPGTRLTVL.

This clonotype was observed at least ten times. The rearrangement uses TRBV20-1 and TRBJ1-5, with 7 positions matching TRBD1. Germline-derived CDR1 and CDR2 are DFQATT and SNEGSKA (reference sequence). CDR3 size: 16 residues. Trimming cost V 3 bases and J 0 bases; bases outside gene matches: 8. The CDR3 here is CSARIGTVYSNQPQHF. CDR3 DNA: TGCAGTGCTAGGATTGGGACAGTGTATAGCAATCAGCCCCAGCATTTT.

The chain links TRBV15 to TRBJ1-2, with 9 nucleotides matching TRBD1. The junction had 6 bases not matched to a gene; V was cut back by 0 bases and J by 4 bases. This CDR3 is built from 16 residues. Looked up from germline, CDR1 is LNHNV and CDR2 is YYDKDF (reference sequence). CDR3 DNA: TGTGCCACCAGCAGAGACCGGGACAGGGTCGTCTATGGCTACACCTTC. This codes for CATSRDRDRVVYGYTF.

This clonotype occurred many times. The chain links TRBV11-2 to TRBJ2-7; D unresolved. This CDR3 region has 15 residues. Between the trimmed V and J ends, which lost 0 bases and 6 bases, there was a span of 15 bases. Germline V gene lookup returns CDR1 SGHAT and CDR2 FQNNGV. Here the CDR3 reads CASSLDPTAPIEQYF. CDR3 nucleotides: TGTGCCAGCAGCTTAGATCCGACGGCGCCTATCGAGCAGTACTTC. Together with reference TRBV11-2 and TRBJ2-7, the CDR3 gives the full variable domain: EAGVAQSPRYKIIEKRQSVAFWCNPISGHATLYWYQQILGQGPKLLIQFQNNGVVDDSQLPKDRFSAERLKGVDSTLKIQPAKLEDSAVYLCASSLDPTAPIEQYFGPGTRLTVT.

V and J are TRBV20-1 and TRBJ1-1, with a weak D call TRBD1 (5 bases). CDR1 DFQATT and CDR2 SNEGSKA come from the germline V gene (reference sequence). This CDR3 spans 15 amino acids. The V gene lost 2 bases and the J gene lost 7 bases, with 20 bases spanning the gap. The CDR3 sequence: CSARRIVLGESEAFF. CDR3 bases: TGCAGTGCTAGACGCATTGTATTGGGGGAGAGTGAAGCTTTCTTT.

V and J are TRBV4-3 and TRBJ1-2; TRBD1 agrees at 9 bases. The germline gives CDR1 LGHNA, CDR2 YSLEER. The CDR3 loop spans 16 amino acids. The trim removed 0 bases at V and 5 bases at J, leaving 7 bases unmatched. The CDR3 nucleotides are TGCGCCAGCAGCCAAGACGCTTGGGGACAGGGATATGGCTACACCTTC. This translates into CASSQDAWGQGYGYTF.

This clonotype has a count of ten or more. V and J are TRBV2 and TRBJ2-7, with TRBD1 matching 11 bases. The V and J ends lost 8 bases and 4 bases, in that order; junction bases with no gene match: 10. Germline loops: CDR1 SNHLY, CDR2 FYNNEI. This CDR3 is 15 amino acids long. The CDR3 spells CASGQGASGTYEQYV. In DNA form, the CDR3 reads TGTGCCAGCGGACAGGGGGCTAGCGGGACTTACGAGCAGTACGTC.

The V gene is TRBV19, the J gene TRBJ2-7; 12 nucleotides line up with TRBD1. V shed 11 bases and J 0 bases; nucleotides not matched to a gene: 8. Germline values: CDR1 LNHDA, CDR2 SQIVND (reference sequence). The CDR3 contains 15 residues. The CDR3 loop is CAAGTGGPSSYEQYF. Here the CDR3 DNA reads TGTGCCGCCGGGACAGGGGGCCCTAGCTCCTACGAGCAGTACTTC.

About this clonotype: A single base separates this from a much larger clone, so it may be a read error. The rearrangement links TRBV25-1 to TRBJ1-2, with TRBD1 as a possible D gene (5 bases). Germline V gene sequence: CDR1 MGHDK, CDR2 SYGVNS. The CDR3 totals 12 residues. CDR3 region: CASSLNEGPYAF. DNA for the CDR3: TGTGCCAGCAGCTTAAACGAGGGACCCTACGCCTTC.

In its sample, this clonotype was seen many times. The rearrangement uses TRBV6-1 and TRBJ2-3; no clear D gene. Germline values: CDR1 MNHNS, CDR2 SASEGT. V was cut by 1 base and J by 4 bases, with 18 bases left in between. There are 17 residues in the CDR3. CDR3 region: CASSEEVPGSWADTQYF. The CDR3 DNA reads as TGTGCCAGCAGTGAAGAGGTTCCGGGTAGCTGGGCAGATACGCAGTATTTT.

This sequence joins TRBV2 and TRBJ1-1; the D gene is possibly TRBD1 (6 bases). The CDR3 is made up of 13 amino acids. Germline V gene data show CDR1 as SNHLY and CDR2 as FYNNEI. Trimming removed 5 bases from V and 7 bases from J, with 14 bases in between. The DNA of the CDR3 is TGTGCCAGCAGTTTAGCGGAACAGGGTGAAGCTTTCTTT. This translates into CASSLAEQGEAFF.

Details on this clonotype: One end of the junction is discordant with germline, which a read error may explain. This sequence joins TRBV10-3 and TRBJ1-3; TRBD1 agrees at 8 bases. CDR3 size: 18 residues. Germline-derived CDR1 and CDR2 are ENHRY and SYGVKD. The CDR3 protein is CAISQSWGQANSGNTIYF. The CDR3, as DNA: TGTGCCATCAGTCAGTCCTGGGGACAGGCCAACTCTGGAAACACCATATATTTT.

The chain employs TRBV19 and TRBJ2-7; 7 bases line up with TRBD1. The CDR3 runs to 16 residues. The J segment lost 3 bases and the V segment lost 3 bases, leaving 11 bases of the junction unmatched. In germline, CDR1 is LNHDA, CDR2 SQIVND (reference sequence). The CDR3 loop is CASSMGSAAGGYEQYF. The CDR3 coding sequence is TGTGCCAGTAGTATGGGGTCGGCGGCAGGGGGCTACGAGCAGTACTTC.

The table lists this clonotype with a few counts. This chain's CDR3 is CSAREANRGEAFF. The CDR3 DNA reads TGCAGTGCTAGAGAAGCTAACAGGGGTGAAGCTTTCTTT. This chain links TRBV20-1 with TRBJ1-1; 7 bases line up with TRBD1. CDR1 is DFQATT, CDR2 SNEGSKA, per germline (reference sequence). This CDR3 spans 13 amino acids. V was pared by 0 bases and J by 7 bases, with 5 bases of the junction left unmatched.

The sample holds a few counts of this clonotype. This chain uses TRBV7-8 with TRBJ1-2; 9 bases fit TRBD1. The J segment lost 5 bases and the V segment lost 6 bases, leaving 4 bases of the junction unmatched. The germline V gene has CDR1 SGHVS and CDR2 FQNEAQ. CDR3 length: 13 residues. The chain's CDR3 is CASSSTGGYGYTF. CDR3 in DNA: TGTGCCAGCAGTTCGACAGGGGGATATGGCTACACCTTC.

A remark on this clonotype: Germline and junction disagree at one end, which may indicate a read error. The rearrangement joins TRBV20-1 to TRBJ1-1, with D possibly being TRBD1 (5 bases). CDR1 DFQATT and CDR2 SNEGSKA come from the germline V gene (reference sequence). CDR3 length: 15 amino acids. For the CDR3, the DNA is TGCAGTCCTAGAGTGGTGGGGACCCTGAATACCGAAGCTTTCTTT. Its protein product is CSPRVVGTLNTEAFF.

This clonotype was counted many times. This chain's CDR3 is CASSYGIRLLGDTQYF. DNA of the CDR3: TGTGCCAGCAGTTACGGCATTCGGCTGCTAGGAGATACGCAGTATTTT. The V and J genes are TRBV6-2 or TRBV6-3 and TRBJ2-3; D is undetermined. The germline V gene has CDR1 MNHEY and CDR2 SVGEGT. V lost 2 bases and J 5 bases, leaving 17 bases between the germline ends. The CDR3 has 16 residues.

This clonotype was detected ten times or more. The chain carries TRBV29-1 and TRBJ1-2, with D hard to call. The V end lost 4 bases, the J end lost 3 bases, and 6 bases lay between the germline ends. Germline V gene lookup returns CDR1 SQVTM and CDR2 ANQGSEA. There are 11 residues in the CDR3. Written as DNA, the CDR3 is TGCAGCGTTGGGACTGACTATGGCTACACCTTC. Translation: CSVGTDYGYTF.

CDR3 coding DNA: TGTGCCAGCAGCTTCCGGACTAGCGGGAGAGAGGGGGAGCAGTACGTC. Translated: CASSFRTSGREGEQYV. The gene calls are TRBV11-1 and TRBJ2-7, with 13 bases aligning to TRBD2. CDR3 length equals 16 residues. With 3 bases clipped from V and 7 bases from J, the junction kept 9 bases outside the gene matches. CDR1 is SGHAT and CDR2 is FQDESV in the germline V gene (reference sequence).

About this clonotype: This may stem from a read error, because a much larger clone lies one nucleotide away. V and J are TRBV19 and TRBJ2-7; TRBD1 matches 7 bases. Trimming at V came to 5 bases and at J to 2 bases, leaving 6 bases not matched to a gene. This CDR3 contains 14 residues. Germline CDR1 reads LNHDA; CDR2 reads SQIVND (reference sequence). The CDR3 spells CASSLTGAPYEQYV. The DNA of the CDR3 is TGTGCCAGTAGTTTAACAGGGGCCCCCTACGAGCAGTACGTC.

CDR3 region: CASRQAPNTGELFF. CDR3 nucleotides: TGTGCCAGTAGACAGGCCCCGAACACCGGGGAGCTGTTTTTT. The chain is built from TRBV19 and TRBJ2-2, with D possibly being TRBD1 (5 bases). The ends were cut back, 6 bases at V and 0 bases at J, with 8 bases in the middle. Germline V gene data show CDR1 as LNHDA and CDR2 as SQIVND (reference sequence). This CDR3 spans 14 amino acids. The variable domain in full, with the rest retrieved from reference TRBV19 and TRBJ2-2, is DGGITQSPKYLFRKEGQNVTLSCEQNLNHDAMYWYRQDPGQGLRLIYYSQIVNDFQKGDIAEGYSVSREKKESFPLTVTSAQKNPTAFYLCASRQAPNTGELFFGEGSRLTVL.